A selection of T cell receptor beta chains follows, all from one sample in a study of PD-1 blockade in classical Hodgkin lymphoma. Clones were read by immunoSEQ multiplex PCR, and TCRdb kept only the in-frame ones, dropping some. The repertoire holds around 37,000 clones, with about 90% as singletons. The source material was CD4+ T cells from blood, sampled before the fourth cycle of nivolumab. These receptors came from a human donor with classical Hodgkin lymphoma. CDR3s include the opening cysteine and the closing phenylalanine or tryptophan. Each record gives: D gene, clone size, J gene, V gene, CDR3 protein, CDR3 DNA. A D gene is named only where the DNA matches it firmly. Not all rows give a size; the values are once, few, many and, for expanded clones, a class.

D: TRBD2
size: NA
J: TRBJ2-2
V: TRBV4-1
CDR3: CASRRLAGANTGELFF
DNA: TGCGCCAGTAGAAGACTAGCGGGAGCGAACACCGGGGAGCTGTTTTTT

D: NA
size: NA
J: TRBJ2-1
V: TRBV10-3
CDR3: CAISEFTLSSSYNEQFF
DNA: TGTGCCATCAGTGAGTTTACCCTAAGTAGCTCCTACAATGAGCAGTTCTTC

D: NA
size: NA
J: TRBJ1-2
V: TRBV30
CDR3: CAGDNYGYTF
DNA: TGTGCCGGAGATAACTATGGCTACACCTTC

D: TRBD2
size: few
J: TRBJ2-1
V: TRBV2
CDR3: CASSELAGGYEQFF
DNA: TGTGCCAGCAGTGAACTAGCGGGAGGGTATGAGCAGTTCTTC

D: TRBD2
size: NA
J: TRBJ2-3
V: TRBV11-3
CDR3: CASSPRRAGDLAHTDTQYF
DNA: TGTGCCAGCAGCCCGCGGAGAGCGGGAGATCTGGCACACACAGATACGCAGTATTTT

D: NA
size: NA
J: TRBJ2-1
V: TRBV7-9
CDR3: CASQHYTSYNEQFF
DNA: TGTGCCAGCCAACACTATACCTCCTACAATGAGCAGTTCTTC

D: NA
size: NA
J: TRBJ1-5
V: TRBV10-3
CDR3: CAISESQGGWPQHF
DNA: TGTGCCATCAGTGAGTCTCAGGGAGGATGGCCCCAGCATTTT

D: NA
size: NA
J: TRBJ2-2
V: TRBV30
CDR3: CAWSVVRGLTKRTGELFF
DNA: TGTGCCTGGAGTGTCGTCAGGGGCTTAACAAAGCGGACCGGGGAGCTGTTTTTT

D: NA
size: NA
J: TRBJ2-7
V: TRBV15
CDR3: CATSAKDSVTYEQYF
DNA: TGTGCCACCAGCGCTAAGGACAGTGTAACCTACGAGCAGTACTTC

D: NA
size: NA
J: TRBJ1-1
V: TRBV30
CDR3: CAWERAAEAFF
DNA: TGTGCCTGGGAGAGGGCCGCTGAAGCTTTCTTT

D: TRBD2
size: NA
J: TRBJ2-7
V: TRBV6-5
CDR3: CASSRGLAGVGEQYF
DNA: TGTGCCAGCAGCCGCGGACTAGCGGGAGTGGGCGAGCAGTACTTC

D: NA
size: NA
J: TRBJ2-1
V: TRBV30
CDR3: CAWSAPTGSFEQFF
DNA: TGTGCCTGGAGTGCCCCCACGGGGAGTTTTGAGCAGTTCTTC

D: NA
size: once
J: TRBJ1-2
V: TRBV11-2
CDR3: CASSPSGGLTINYGYTF
DNA: TGTGCCAGCAGCCCCTCGGGGGGGCTAACTATTAACTATGGCTACACCTTC

D: TRBD1
size: NA
J: TRBJ2-3
V: TRBV5-1
CDR3: CASTVGGQGSTDTQYF
DNA: TGCGCCAGCACCGTCGGGGGACAGGGTAGCACAGATACGCAGTATTTT

D: NA
size: NA
J: TRBJ2-1
V: TRBV5-5
CDR3: CASSLLGGTNNEQFF
DNA: TGTGCCAGCAGCTTGCTAGGCGGGACAAACAATGAGCAGTTCTTC

D: NA
size: NA
J: TRBJ2-7
V: TRBV5-1
CDR3: CASRDEGLEQYF
DNA: TGCGCCAGCAGGGATGAAGGGCTCGAGCAGTACTTC

D: NA
size: NA
J: TRBJ1-4
V: TRBV7-8
CDR3: CASSFLQGGNEKLFF
DNA: TGTGCCAGCAGCTTTCTACAGGGTGGTAATGAAAAACTGTTTTTT

D: NA
size: once
J: TRBJ2-2
V: TRBV11-2
CDR3: CASGGSLNTGELFF
DNA: TGTGCCAGCGGGGGTAGCTTGAACACCGGGGAGCTGTTTTTT

D: TRBD1
size: NA
J: TRBJ2-7
V: TRBV7-7
CDR3: CASSLGTGGIDEQYF
DNA: TGTGCCAGCAGCTTAGGGACAGGGGGGATTGACGAGCAGTACTTC

D: TRBD2
size: NA
J: TRBJ2-7
V: TRBV19
CDR3: CASSSASGAYEQYF
DNA: TGTGCCAGTAGTTCGGCTAGCGGCGCCTACGAGCAGTACTTC

D: TRBD1
size: NA
J: TRBJ2-7
V: TRBV6-6
CDR3: CASSPGGEQYF
DNA: TGTGCCAGCAGCCCAGGGGGCGAGCAGTACTTC

D: NA
size: NA
J: TRBJ2-3
V: TRBV2
CDR3: CARRNFTDTQYF
DNA: TGTGCCAGGCGGAATTTCACAGATACGCAGTATTTT

D: TRBD2
size: NA
J: TRBJ2-5
V: TRBV5-1
CDR3: CASSSGLLGTQYF
DNA: TGCGCCAGCAGCTCGGGACTATTGGGGACCCAGTACTTC

D: NA
size: NA
J: TRBJ2-3
V: TRBV11-2
CDR3: CASSFRGSPTDTQYF
DNA: TGTGCCAGCAGCTTCAGAGGGAGCCCCACAGATACGCAGTATTTT

D: TRBD1
size: NA
J: TRBJ2-1
V: TRBV7-7
CDR3: CASSPWDRAYNEQFF
DNA: TGTGCCAGCAGCCCATGGGACAGAGCCTACAATGAGCAGTTCTTC

D: NA
size: NA
J: TRBJ1-4
V: TRBV27
CDR3: CASSLDRPATNEKLFF
DNA: TGTGCCAGCAGCTTGGACAGACCAGCAACTAATGAAAAACTGTTTTTT

D: NA
size: NA
J: TRBJ1-5
V: TRBV7-6
CDR3: CASSPGPYGGNQPQHF
DNA: TGTGCCAGCAGCCCAGGGCCCTACGGGGGCAATCAGCCCCAGCATTTT

D: NA
size: NA
J: TRBJ2-7
V: TRBV5-1
CDR3: CASINKDRYEQYF
DNA: TGCGCCAGCATCAACAAAGACAGGTACGAGCAGTACTTC

D: NA
size: NA
J: TRBJ1-4
V: TRBV7-6
CDR3: CASSLAREKLFF
DNA: TGTGCCAGCAGCTTAGCCCGGGAAAAACTGTTTTTT

D: TRBD1
size: NA
J: TRBJ2-1
V: TRBV18
CDR3: CASSTTGVPEQFF
DNA: TGTGCCAGCTCGACAACAGGGGTCCCTGAGCAGTTCTTC

D: NA
size: NA
J: TRBJ1-4
V: TRBV28
CDR3: CASSLRQSYATNEKLFF
DNA: TGTGCCAGCAGTTTGAGGCAGTCCTACGCAACTAATGAAAAACTGTTTTTT

D: NA
size: NA
J: TRBJ2-1
V: TRBV6-1
CDR3: CASSEALLDCLF
DNA: TGTGCCAGCAGTGAAGCGCTATTAGATTGTCTCTTC

D: TRBD2
size: NA
J: TRBJ2-7
V: TRBV30
CDR3: CAWSRTSGSFYEQYF
DNA: TGTGCCTGGAGCCGGACTAGCGGGAGCTTCTACGAGCAGTACTTC

D: NA
size: NA
J: TRBJ2-7
V: TRBV2
CDR3: CASSGDSYEQYF
DNA: TGTGCCAGCAGTGGCGATTCCTACGAGCAGTACTTC

D: NA
size: NA
J: TRBJ2-2
V: TRBV6-4
CDR3: CASSPTRLGAVPGELFF
DNA: TGTGCCAGCAGCCCCACCCGTCTGGGCGCGGTTCCCGGGGAGCTGTTTTTT

D: TRBD1
size: NA
J: TRBJ2-7
V: TRBV27
CDR3: CASRPSWDSSYEQYF
DNA: TGTGCCAGCAGACCTAGTTGGGACAGCTCCTACGAGCAGTACTTC

D: TRBD2
size: NA
J: TRBJ2-4
V: TRBV14
CDR3: CASSQDHGLAEIKAKNIQYF
DNA: TGTGCCAGCAGCCAAGATCATGGACTAGCGGAGATCAAAGCCAAAAACATTCAGTACTTC

D: TRBD2
size: NA
J: TRBJ2-6
V: TRBV18
CDR3: CASSPSGGASGANVLTF
DNA: TGTGCCAGCTCACCTAGCGGGGGAGCCTCTGGGGCCAACGTCCTGACTTTC

D: NA
size: NA
J: TRBJ1-5
V: TRBV7-8
CDR3: CASSPRQASNQPQHF
DNA: TGTGCCAGCAGCCCCCGACAGGCCTCCAATCAGCCCCAGCATTTT

D: NA
size: NA
J: TRBJ1-4
V: TRBV11-2
CDR3: CASSPRFEEKLFF
DNA: TGTGCCAGCAGCCCCAGGTTTGAGGAAAAACTGTTTTTT

D: TRBD1
size: few
J: TRBJ1-2
V: TRBV6-1
CDR3: CASSEAAGTGGIYTF
DNA: TGTGCCAGCAGTGAAGCGGCCGGGACAGGGGGCATCTACACCTTC

D: TRBD2
size: NA
J: TRBJ2-2
V: TRBV11-2
CDR3: CASSPSGSTGELFF
DNA: TGTGCCAGCAGCCCTAGCGGAAGCACCGGGGAGCTGTTTTTT

D: NA
size: once
J: TRBJ2-2
V: TRBV19
CDR3: CASSGVTGELFF
DNA: TGTGCCAGTTCGGGAGTCACCGGGGAGCTGTTTTTT

D: TRBD1
size: NA
J: TRBJ2-2
V: TRBV30
CDR3: CAWIAGTGFIAEELFF
DNA: TGTGCCTGGATAGCCGGGACAGGGTTTATTGCCGAGGAGCTGTTTTTT

D: NA
size: once
J: TRBJ1-5
V: TRBV4-1
CDR3: CASSQLAPALDSNQPQHF
DNA: TGCGCCAGCAGCCAATTGGCCCCCGCTCTTGATAGCAATCAGCCCCAGCATTTT

D: NA
size: NA
J: TRBJ1-2
V: TRBV27
CDR3: CATRTTNYGYTF
DNA: TGTGCCACCCGGACAACTAACTATGGCTACACCTTC

D: TRBD1
size: NA
J: TRBJ1-1
V: TRBV6-5
CDR3: CASSFYRDRVIAFF
DNA: TGTGCCAGCAGTTTCTACCGGGACAGGGTTATCGCTTTCTTT

D: NA
size: NA
J: TRBJ1-4
V: TRBV29-1
CDR3: CSVDSGAEKLFF
DNA: TGCAGCGTTGATTCAGGGGCCGAAAAACTGTTTTTT

D: TRBD2
size: once
J: TRBJ2-1
V: TRBV6-6
CDR3: CASSYSAGVDNNEQFF
DNA: TGTGCCAGCAGTTACTCAGCGGGAGTGGATAACAATGAGCAGTTCTTC

D: TRBD2
size: NA
J: TRBJ2-3
V: TRBV19
CDR3: CASSSTGTRIGTQYF
DNA: TGTGCCAGTAGTTCGACCGGGACTAGGATTGGTACGCAGTATTTT

D: NA
size: NA
J: TRBJ2-7
V: TRBV10-3
CDR3: CAKRPSGYEQYF
DNA: TGTGCCAAGAGACCGTCAGGCTACGAGCAGTACTTC

D: NA
size: NA
J: TRBJ1-2
V: TRBV6-5
CDR3: CASRRGYYGYTF
DNA: TGTGCCAGCAGGAGGGGCTACTATGGCTACACCTTC

D: NA
size: NA
J: TRBJ2-7
V: TRBV5-1
CDR3: CASRGLSSEQYF
DNA: TGCGCCAGCAGGGGGCTAAGCAGCGAGCAGTACTTC